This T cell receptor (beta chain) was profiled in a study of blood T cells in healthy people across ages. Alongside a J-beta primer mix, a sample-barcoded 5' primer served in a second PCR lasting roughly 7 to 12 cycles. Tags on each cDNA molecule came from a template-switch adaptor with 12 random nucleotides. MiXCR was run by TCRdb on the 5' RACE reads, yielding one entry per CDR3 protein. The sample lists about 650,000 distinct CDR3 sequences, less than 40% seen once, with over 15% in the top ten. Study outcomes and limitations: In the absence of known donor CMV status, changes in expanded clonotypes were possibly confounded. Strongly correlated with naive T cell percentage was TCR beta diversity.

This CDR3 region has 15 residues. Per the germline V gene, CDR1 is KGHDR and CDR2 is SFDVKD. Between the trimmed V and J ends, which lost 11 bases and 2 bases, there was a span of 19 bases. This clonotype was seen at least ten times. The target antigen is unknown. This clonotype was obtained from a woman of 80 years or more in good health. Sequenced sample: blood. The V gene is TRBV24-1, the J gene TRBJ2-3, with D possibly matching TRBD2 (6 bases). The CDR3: CASHSRDCHTDTQYF. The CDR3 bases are TGTGCCAGTCACTCCCGGGACTGCCACACAGATACGCAGTATTTT.